The sequence of this T cell receptor beta chain was determined in a study of shared clonotypes between healthy human individuals. The study's findings and limits: All-four-donor shared clonotypes had higher generation probabilities than non-shared clonotypes did.

Trimming shortened V by 4 bases and J by 6 bases, and 9 bases separated the two germline ends. Germline V gives CDR1 LNHDA, CDR2 SQIVND (reference sequence). The CDR3 length is 13 residues. As to this clone: What it recognizes is unknown.

TCRdb's table, derived via immunoSEQ multiplex PCR, lists solely in-frame clones and lacks some. The sample includes 2 million to 2.5 million clones, 93% of them seen just once. The TCR sequence derives from a man between 18 and 35 years old in good health. Some clones in this sample may be carry-over from other donors' samples. Material for sequencing was naive CD4+ T cells from PBMCs. Subset: CD45RA+ positively selected. The chain is built from TRBV19 and TRBJ2-2; no firm D call. The CDR3 sequence is CASSRAVAGELFF. CDR3 DNA sequence: TGTGCCAGTAGTAGGGCCGTTGCCGGGGAGCTGTTTTTT.